The 9 T cell receptor beta chains below all came from one sample that was sequenced in a study of blood T cell repertoires in COVID-19. The method was immunoSEQ multiplex PCR; TCRdb's version includes in-frame clones alone and lacks a portion of them. This table has 95,000 to 100,000 clones, over 75% appearing once. Sequencing used peripheral blood. These receptors all come from a woman aged 80 or over with acute or convalescent COVID-19.

The chain uses TRBV7-2 and TRBJ2-3, with TRBD2 matching over 7 bases. Per germline, CDR1 SGHTA and CDR2 FQGNSA. The CDR3 covers 18 residues. V shed 2 bases, J shed 2 bases, and the junction held 13 bases outside the gene matches. CDR3 sequence (DNA): TGTGCCAGCAGCTTACCAGCCTCCCGGGACTACTTCACAGATACGCAGTATTTT. This codes for CASSLPASRDYFTDTQYF.

The chain recombines TRBV6-5 with TRBJ1-2; no clear D gene. With 7 bases removed from V and 0 bases from J, the gap between germline ends came to 9 bases. Germline V gene data show CDR1 as MNHEY and CDR2 as SVGAGI. The CDR3 length is 13 residues. The CDR3 spells CASTRATNYGYTF. DNA of the CDR3: TGTGCCAGCACGAGGGCGACTAACTATGGCTACACCTTC.

J is TRBJ2-3 and V is TRBV6-5; D might be TRBD2 (5 bases). CDR3 size: 13 residues. Germline loops: CDR1 MNHEY, CDR2 SVGAGI. V lost 8 bases to trimming and J lost 1 base, with 10 bases between them. CDR3 DNA sequence: TGTGCCAGCCGGCGGGTAGGCACAGATACGCAGTATTTT. It yields the protein CASRRVGTDTQYF.

V and J are TRBV20-1 and TRBJ2-2, with 8 positions matching TRBD2. CDR1 and CDR2 from the germline V gene are DFQATT and SNEGSKA (reference sequence). V shed 3 bases and J 0 bases; nucleotides not matched to a gene: 6. CDR3 size: 16 residues. In DNA form, the CDR3 reads TGCAGTGCTAGTGACGGGGGGGCGGCGAACACCGGGGAGCTGTTTTTT. Translation gives CSASDGGAANTGELFF.

The CDR3 loop reads CASSHLGQGDEKLFF. CDR3 bases: TGCGCCAGCAGCCATCTGGGACAGGGAGATGAAAAACTGTTTTTT. The chain recombines TRBV4-1 with TRBJ1-4; the match to TRBD1 covers 9 bases. Trimming removed 3 bases from V and 6 bases from J; junction bases left unmatched: 5. CDR1 MGHRA and CDR2 YSYEKL come from the germline V gene. The CDR3 totals 15 residues.

The chain recombines TRBV7-2 with TRBJ2-1, with D perhaps TRBD1 (5 bases). The V gene lost 2 bases and the J gene lost 10 bases, with 15 bases spanning the gap. Per the germline V gene, CDR1 is SGHTA and CDR2 is FQGNSA. The CDR3 totals 14 residues. The CDR3 DNA reads TGTGCCAGCAGCTTAAGGGGCCCGGCGTTCGAGCAGTTCTTC. Translation: CASSLRGPAFEQFF.

The chain combines TRBV9 with TRBJ1-4; D unresolved. Germline-derived CDR1 and CDR2 are SGDLS and YYNGEE. The CDR3 is 14 amino acids. Deletions cut 4 bases from V and 7 bases from J, with 14 bases between. The CDR3 DNA sequence: TGTGCCAGCAGCATATCGGCGGATAGTGAAAAACTGTTTTTT. It translates to CASSISADSEKLFF.

The V gene is TRBV5-6, the J gene TRBJ2-2; TRBD1 aligns across 11 bases. This CDR3 contains 15 residues. CDR1 is SGHDT, CDR2 YYEEEE, per germline. With V trimmed by 4 bases and J by 7 bases, 6 bases remained unmatched. The CDR3 DNA reads TGTGCCAGCAGCCCGGACAGGGGGCGGGGCGGGGAGCTGTTTTTT. It encodes CASSPDRGRGGELFF. Using reference TRBV5-6 and TRBJ2-2 for the parts outside the CDR3, the full variable domain is DAGVTQSPTHLIKTRGQQVTLRCSPKSGHDTVSWYQQALGQGPQFIFQYYEEEERQRGNFPDRFSGHQFPNYSSELNVNALLLGDSALYLCASSPDRGRGGELFFGEGSRLTVL.

The rearrangement joins TRBV4-3 to TRBJ1-6; 7 positions agree with TRBD1. Germline CDR1 LGHNA, CDR2 YSLEER. CDR3 length: 17 amino acids. Germline trimming cut 1 base from V and 5 bases from J; bases unmatched to any gene: 8. Written as DNA, the CDR3 is TGCGCCAGCAGCCAAGCCTCGGACAGGATTAATAATTCACCCCTCCACTTT. It yields the protein CASSQASDRINNSPLHF.